The 13 T cell receptor beta chains given below trace back to one sample, sequenced in a study of Ad26.COV2.S vaccination and SARS-CoV-2 variants. Generated by immunoSEQ multiplex PCR, the TCRdb table keeps only in-frame clones and is missing some. In the table there are about 180,000 clones, about 83% of which are singletons. Sequencing used peripheral blood, obtained after recovery from COVID-19. These receptors all stem from a human donor who had recovered from COVID-19.

The chain combines TRBV11-1 with TRBJ1-1; the D is unclear. The CDR3 sequence is 16 residues long. Germline CDR1 reads SGHAT; CDR2 reads FQDESV (reference sequence). Trimming stripped 2 bases from V and 1 base from J, with 14 bases between. The CDR3 DNA reads TGTGCCAGCAGCTTAAGCGGCTGGCAGGAGAACACTGAAGCTTTCTTT. Protein sequence: CASSLSGWQENTEAFF.

This clone occurred a few times. Additional DNA sequences in this sample encode the identical CDR3. The chain carries TRBV12-3 or TRBV12-4 and TRBJ2-2; D might be TRBD2 (6 bases). The V end was cut by 1 base, the J end by 6 bases, with 6 bases between. The CDR3 covers 13 residues. The CDR3 DNA follows: TGTGCCAGCAGTTTAGGGGAGGCCGGGGAGCTGTTTTTT. As protein: CASSLGEAGELFF.

The CDR3: CAISGDETTINYEQYF. CDR3 sequence (DNA): TGTGCCATCAGTGGTGATGAGACTACAATAAACTACGAGCAGTACTTC. J is TRBJ2-7 and V is TRBV10-3; D might be TRBD2 (5 bases). Germline V gene data show CDR1 as ENHRY and CDR2 as SYGVKD. V lost 4 bases, J lost 3 bases, and 19 bases lay in between. This CDR3 spans 16 amino acids.

This clone was seen just once. The V and J genes are TRBV5-4 and TRBJ2-3; TRBD1 matches 9 bases. Germline V gives CDR1 SGHNT, CDR2 YYREEE (reference sequence). There are 14 residues in the CDR3. V shed 3 bases and J 1 base; nucleotides not matched to a gene: 0. CDR3 amino acids: CASSWTGGTDTQYF. CDR3 bases: TGTGCCAGCAGCTGGACAGGGGGCACAGATACGCAGTATTTT.

This clone turned up a few times. CDR3 in amino acids: CASSYGRQVYGYTF. The CDR3 DNA reads as TGTGCCAGCAGCTACGGCCGCCAGGTCTATGGCTACACCTTC. The chain combines TRBV7-8 with TRBJ1-2; no clear D gene. Per germline, CDR1 SGHVS and CDR2 FQNEAQ. The ends were cut back, 4 bases at V and 4 bases at J, with 13 bases in the middle. The CDR3 is 14 amino acids.

The rearrangement uses TRBV5-1 and TRBJ1-2; 11 bases agree with TRBD1. Germline CDR1 is SGHRS and CDR2 is YFSETQ. The CDR3 spans 15 residues. Trimming removed 3 bases from V and 3 bases from J; junction bases left unmatched: 4. The CDR3 DNA follows: TGCGCCAGCAGCTCGCGGGACAGGGGGGACTATGGCTACACCTTC. Translating gives CASSSRDRGDYGYTF.

The CDR3 nucleotides read TGTGCCACCACCCAAGAGCACCTTATGAACACTGAAGCTTTCTTT. It codes for CATTQEHLMNTEAFF. The V and J genes are TRBV15 and TRBJ1-1; D unclear. This CDR3 is 15 amino acids long. The V gene lost 7 bases and the J gene lost 0 bases, with 15 bases spanning the gap. CDR1 is LNHNV, CDR2 YYDKDF, per germline (reference sequence).

The genes are TRBV21-1 and TRBJ2-2. TRBV21-1 is a known pseudogene. This CDR3 has 16 amino acids. CDR3 amino acids: CASSKRTDGNTGELFF. The CDR3 DNA sequence: TGTGCCAGCAGCAAAAGAACCGACGGAAACACCGGGGAGCTGTTTTTT.

This chain uses TRBV9 with TRBJ2-1; either TRBD1 or TRBD2 may supply D (5 bases each). V dropped 1 base and J dropped 6 bases, with 14 bases sitting between them. CDR1 is SGDLS and CDR2 is YYNGEE in the germline V gene. The CDR3 loop spans 15 amino acids. The CDR3 region is CASSVSHGDANEQFF. The CDR3 DNA is TGTGCCAGCAGCGTATCACACGGGGACGCCAATGAGCAGTTCTTC. The full variable domain, its missing parts supplied by reference TRBV9 and TRBJ2-1, is DSGVTQTPKHLITATGQRVTLRCSPRSGDLSVYWYQQSLDQGLQFLIQYYNGEERAKGNILERFSAQQFPDLHSELNLSSLELGDSALYFCASSVSHGDANEQFFGPGTRLTVL.

This chain connects TRBV28 to TRBJ2-7; D unclear. Germline V gives CDR1 MDHEN, CDR2 SYDVKM. The CDR3 loop spans 12 amino acids. With 10 bases removed from V and 0 bases from J, the gap between germline ends came to 10 bases. The CDR3 sequence: CATDGSSYEQYF. CDR3 nucleotides: TGTGCCACCGACGGTAGCTCCTACGAGCAGTACTTC.

The chain couples TRBV15 to TRBJ2-1; the match to TRBD2 covers 8 bases. V shed 3 bases, J shed 0 bases, and the junction held 10 bases outside the gene matches. The CDR3 loop spans 18 amino acids. Germline-derived CDR1 and CDR2 are LNHNV and YYDKDF (reference sequence). In DNA, the CDR3 is TGTGCCACCAGCAGCCACTTCACTAGCGGCGACTCCTACAATGAGCAGTTCTTC. Translated, it gives CATSSHFTSGDSYNEQFF.

V gene TRBV6-5 combines with J gene TRBJ2-7; 8 bases are shared with TRBD2. The CDR3 loop spans 16 amino acids. J lost 3 bases, V lost 0 bases, and 7 bases had no gene match. From germline, CDR1 is MNHEY and CDR2 SVGAGI. The CDR3 nucleotides are TGTGCCAGCAGTTACTCCTCCGGGACTAGACACTACGAGCAGTACTTC. Amino acid sequence: CASSYSSGTRHYEQYF.

This chain connects TRBV19 to TRBJ2-3; D might be TRBD2 (6 bases). This CDR3 contains 15 residues. Germline assignment: CDR1 LNHDA and CDR2 SQIVND (reference sequence). Trimming pared 6 bases from V and 3 bases from J, leaving 16 bases between. This CDR3 reads CASRSGLPFTDTQYF. The CDR3 DNA reads as TGTGCCAGTAGGTCGGGACTCCCCTTTACAGATACGCAGTATTTT.